In its sample, the clone carrying this T cell receptor (beta chain) was seen a few times. This sample was included in a study of T cells after yellow fever vaccination. TCRdb recomputed calls from the 5' RACE reads with MiXCR, one row per CDR3 protein. The table shows some 340,000 distinct CDR3 sequences, with around 11% occurring only once. The CDR3 is 16 residues long. J gave up 4 bases and V 4 bases, and 6 bases lay outside the gene matches. The germline V gene encodes CDR1 KGHDR and CDR2 SFDVKD. The clonotype comes from a man between 18 and 35 years old who received the YFV17D yellow fever vaccine. The chain uses TRBV24-1 and TRBJ2-5, with TRBD1 identical over 12 bases. The sample was CD4+ T cells sorted from PBMCs, taken 45 days after the yellow fever booster vaccination. CDR3 protein: CATSEPGTGGRETQYF. The CDR3 coding sequence is TGTGCCACCAGTGAGCCCGGGACAGGGGGCCGAGAGACCCAGTACTTC.